A selection of T cell receptor beta chains follows, all from one sample in a study of blood T cell repertoires in COVID-19. Sequencing used immunoSEQ multiplex PCR; TCRdb keeps in-frame clones, though not all of them. The sample gives 250,000 to 300,000 clones, 88% of which show up once; 0.99% is in the top ten. Sequenced input: peripheral blood. All receptors come from a woman in her forties who had recovered from COVID-19. Each CDR3 is given with its conserved first and last residue. A D gene is named only where the DNA matches it firmly. Rows give clone size only sometimes, using once, few, many, or a class for an expanded clone.

clone size	V gene	CDR3 length	D gene	J gene	CDR3 protein	CDR3 DNA
-	TRBV2	13	-	TRBJ2-7	CASSEGAVYEQYF	TGTGCCAGCAGTGAAGGGGCTGTCTACGAGCAGTACTTC
few	TRBV10-3	11	-	TRBJ2-2	CAIRQPGELFF	TGTGCCATCAGACAGCCCGGGGAGCTGTTTTTT
-	TRBV19	14	-	TRBJ1-2	CASSISSQGGGYTF	TGTGCCAGTAGTATATCGTCGCAGGGCGGTGGCTACACCTTC
-	TRBV19	15	-	TRBJ2-1	CASSISARGIYEQFF	TGTGCCAGTAGTATATCGGCTAGGGGTATATATGAGCAGTTCTTC
-	TRBV28	15	-	TRBJ1-3	CASRGGGFSGNTIYF	TGTGCCAGCAGGGGGGGTGGGTTCTCTGGAAACACCATATATTTT
-	TRBV7-2	14	TRBD1	TRBJ2-7	CASTPGQVNYEQYF	TGTGCCAGCACCCCGGGACAGGTAAACTACGAGCAGTACTTC
once	TRBV5-8	15	-	TRBJ2-3	CASSPQRASTDTQYF	TGTGCCAGCAGCCCACAGAGGGCTAGCACAGATACGCAGTATTTT
-	TRBV19	14	-	TRBJ1-2	CASSDLGRAYGYTF	TGTGCCAGTAGCGACCTCGGGAGGGCCTATGGCTACACCTTC
-	TRBV5-1	16	-	TRBJ1-6	CASTPAGRGYNSPLHF	TGCGCCAGCACCCCCGCGGGGAGGGGATATAATTCACCCCTCCACTTT
-	TRBV4-3	14	-	TRBJ2-3	CASSPGMGTDTQYF	TGCGCCAGCAGCCCGGGGATGGGCACAGATACGCAGTATTTT
once	TRBV10-3	13	-	TRBJ2-1	CAISEAGGGEQFF	TGTGCCATCAGTGAGGCTGGGGGGGGCGAGCAGTTCTTC
-	TRBV29-1	13	-	TRBJ1-2	CSVASGRVSGYTF	TGCAGCGTTGCATCGGGGAGGGTGAGTGGCTACACCTTC
-	TRBV11-2	16	-	TRBJ2-3	CASSLYASGTTYTQYF	TGTGCCAGCAGCTTGTACGCCAGCGGGACAACCTATACGCAGTATTTT
-	TRBV6-5	15	TRBD2	TRBJ2-1	CASRLAGGAYNEQFF	TGTGCCAGCAGACTAGCGGGGGGGGCCTACAATGAGCAGTTCTTC
-	TRBV9	15	TRBD2	TRBJ2-5	CASSLGTSGSETQYF	TGTGCCAGCAGCCTCGGGACTAGCGGGAGTGAGACCCAGTACTTC
once	TRBV5-5	15	-	TRBJ1-5	CASSSNPGGGEPQHF	TGTGCCAGCAGCTCCAACCCCGGCGGGGGGGAGCCCCAGCATTTT
-	TRBV9	15	TRBD2	TRBJ2-1	CASSVGTSGRNEQFF	TGTGCCAGCAGCGTCGGGACTAGCGGGAGGAATGAGCAGTTCTTC
-	TRBV14	14	-	TRBJ2-2	CASNGPPGAGELFF	TGTGCCAGCAACGGCCCTCCGGGGGCCGGGGAGCTGTTTTTT
-	TRBV19	16	-	TRBJ1-5	CASSMGGAPWHQPQHF	TGTGCCAGTAGTATGGGGGGGGCTCCCTGGCATCAGCCCCAGCATTTT
-	TRBV19	14	TRBD1	TRBJ1-5	CASSTNRGSQPQHF	TGTGCCAGTAGCACAAACAGGGGGTCTCAGCCCCAGCATTTT
-	TRBV11-3	15	TRBD1	TRBJ2-2	CASSPGQGGTGELFF	TGTGCCAGCAGCCCCGGACAGGGGGGCACCGGGGAGCTGTTTTTT
-	TRBV27	15	TRBD1	TRBJ1-2	CASSLSWDRENGYTF	TGTGCCAGCAGTTTATCGTGGGACAGGGAAAATGGCTACACCTTC
few	TRBV7-2	13	-	TRBJ1-2	CASRPDRRDGYTF	TGTGCCAGCAGACCGGACCGCAGGGATGGCTACACCTTC
-	TRBV7-2	14	-	TRBJ2-1	CASSLKGRSDEQFF	TGTGCCAGCAGCTTAAAAGGGAGGAGCGATGAGCAGTTCTTC
-	TRBV7-2	13	-	TRBJ2-7	CASSPAGFYEQYF	TGTGCCAGCAGCCCCGCGGGGTTCTACGAGCAGTACTTC
-	TRBV7-6	15	-	TRBJ2-7	CASSPGGAPPYEQYF	TGTGCCAGCAGCCCCGGGGGAGCACCGCCCTACGAGCAGTACTTC
-	TRBV7-9	16	TRBD2	TRBJ2-1	CASSPRTSRPYNEQFF	TGTGCCAGCAGCCCCCGGACTAGTCGGCCCTACAATGAGCAGTTCTTC
-	TRBV5-1	14	-	TRBJ2-1	CASSLAAGNNEQFF	TGCGCCAGCAGCTTGGCCGCCGGGAACAATGAGCAGTTCTTC
-	TRBV10-2	18	TRBD1	TRBJ2-2	CASTPGGGQGTNTGELFF	TGCGCCAGCACCCCGGGGGGGGGACAGGGGACAAACACCGGGGAGCTGTTTTTT
-	TRBV24-1	16	-	TRBJ2-3	CATSDPGMGAGDTQYF	TGTGCCACCAGTGACCCCGGGATGGGAGCAGGAGATACGCAGTATTTT
few	TRBV21-1	15	-	TRBJ2-7	CASGWWGQKVDEQYF	TGTGCCAGCGGATGGTGGGGACAGAAGGTGGACGAGCAGTACTTC
-	TRBV18	15	-	TRBJ2-1	CASSPGDSLYNEQFF	TGTGCCAGCTCACCAGGGGACTCCCTGTACAATGAGCAGTTCTTC
-	TRBV11-3	14	-	TRBJ1-3	CATRGGDAGNTIYF	TGTGCCACCCGCGGGGGGGACGCTGGAAACACCATATATTTT
-	TRBV5-4	15	-	TRBJ1-5	CASSPGNSGNQPQHF	TGTGCCAGCAGCCCGGGAAACTCGGGAAATCAGCCCCAGCATTTT
-	TRBV29-1	13	TRBD1	TRBJ1-3	CSAGQGPGNTIYF	TGCAGCGCAGGACAGGGCCCTGGAAACACCATATATTTT
few	TRBV6-2/TRBV6-3	15	-	TRBJ1-2	CASSYPGARSYGYTF	TGTGCCAGCAGTTACCCAGGGGCGCGGAGTTATGGCTACACCTTC
few	TRBV23-1	13	-	TRBJ1-2	CASSLGQGTGYTF	TGCGCCAGCAGTCTGGGGCAGGGGACTGGCTACACCTTC
-	TRBV10-3	13	-	TRBJ2-7	CAISPASGIEQYF	TGTGCCATCAGCCCCGCCTCGGGGATTGAGCAGTACTTC
once	TRBV19	16	TRBD1	TRBJ2-5	CASSAPRTGGRETQYF	TGTGCCAGTAGTGCCCCTCGGACAGGGGGCCGGGAGACCCAGTACTTC
-	TRBV14	14	TRBD1	TRBJ2-7	CASSRRDRGYEQYF	TGTGCCAGCAGCCGACGGGACAGGGGCTACGAGCAGTACTTC
-	TRBV9	15	TRBD1	TRBJ1-2	CASSVGQGAFYGYTF	TGTGCCAGCAGCGTCGGACAGGGCGCCTTCTATGGCTACACCTTC
-	TRBV14	13	TRBD2	TRBJ2-2	CASSPGGTGELFF	TGTGCCAGCAGCCCGGGGGGGACCGGGGAGCTGTTTTTT
-	TRBV7-2	17	TRBD1	TRBJ2-6	CASSPGGRVSGANVLTF	TGTGCCAGCAGCCCAGGGGGTCGGGTCTCTGGGGCCAACGTCCTGACTTTC
-	TRBV7-2	15	TRBD2	TRBJ2-2	CASSPSGTNTGELFF	TGTGCCAGCAGTCCTAGCGGGACGAACACCGGGGAGCTGTTTTTT
-	TRBV6-6	12	TRBD2	TRBJ2-7	CASVAGPYEQYF	TGTGCCAGCGTAGCGGGGCCCTACGAGCAGTACTTC
-	TRBV5-1	14	-	TRBJ2-7	CASSLGSWPHEQYF	TGCGCCAGCAGCTTGGGATCTTGGCCTCACGAGCAGTACTTC
-	TRBV7-9	18	TRBD1	TRBJ1-4	CASSLGRPGTVRREKLFF	TGTGCCAGCAGCTTAGGGCGGCCCGGGACAGTGAGACGAGAAAAACTGTTTTTT
few	TRBV14	16	-	TRBJ2-7	CASSQDRAGRYYEQYF	TGTGCCAGCAGCCAAGATAGGGCAGGGCGCTACTACGAGCAGTACTTC
-	TRBV7-9	16	-	TRBJ2-3	CASSPWGGATTDTQYF	TGTGCCAGCAGCCCCTGGGGGGGGGCGACCACAGATACGCAGTATTTT
-	TRBV5-1	14	TRBD1	TRBJ2-2	CASSRTGDTGELFF	TGCGCCAGCAGCCGGACAGGGGACACCGGGGAGCTGTTTTTT
once	TRBV6-6	16	-	TRBJ2-3	CASSYSRRDYTDTQYF	TGTGCCAGCAGTTACTCGAGGCGTGACTACACAGATACGCAGTATTTT
-	TRBV14	18	-	TRBJ1-3	CASSQEGDFGAPGNTIYF	TGTGCCAGCAGCCAAGAAGGAGACTTTGGGGCCCCTGGAAACACCATATATTTT
-	TRBV5-1	15	TRBD1	TRBJ2-1	CASSLAQGAYNEQFF	TGCGCCAGCAGCTTGGCCCAGGGGGCTTACAATGAGCAGTTCTTC
-	TRBV5-1	16	-	TRBJ2-2	CASSLGLEFETGELFF	TGCGCCAGCAGCTTGGGCCTAGAATTCGAGACCGGGGAGCTGTTTTTT